Listed below are T cell receptor beta chains from one sample, sequenced in a study of blood T cell repertoires in COVID-19. Profiling relied on immunoSEQ multiplex PCR, and the TCRdb table lists in-frame clones only, not all of them. The sample lists roughly 100,000 clones; around 81% were seen once. Sequenced input: peripheral blood. Receptor source: a man aged 80 or over with acute or convalescent COVID-19. CDR3s include the opening cysteine and the closing phenylalanine or tryptophan. D genes are given only for firm matches. Some rows have no size entry. The others give once, few or many, or a class for an expanded clone.

V,D,J,size,CDR3,DNA
TRBV7-2,NA,TRBJ2-5,NA,CASSLVQGETQYF,TGTGCCAGCAGCTTAGTTCAGGGAGAGACCCAGTACTTC
TRBV24-1,NA,TRBJ1-2,NA,CATSEPREGYGYTF,TGTGCCACCAGTGAACCCAGGGAGGGCTATGGCTACACCTTC
TRBV19,TRBD2,TRBJ2-3,NA,CASSYGLAGGLDTQYF,TGTGCCAGTAGTTATGGACTAGCGGGAGGGCTAGATACGCAGTATTTT
TRBV27,NA,TRBJ1-4,NA,CASRRGLGEKLFF,TGTGCCAGCAGACGGGGTCTCGGTGAAAAACTGTTTTTT
TRBV5-1,TRBD1,TRBJ2-7,NA,CASSPIQGAMYREQYF,TGCGCCAGCAGCCCTATACAGGGGGCGATGTACCGCGAGCAGTACTTC
TRBV5-1,NA,TRBJ2-5,few,CASSLAVASGETQYF,TGCGCCAGCAGCTTGGCCGTTGCCTCGGGTGAGACCCAGTACTTC
TRBV27,TRBD2,TRBJ2-7,NA,CASSLSPSGRENTRFYEQYF,TGTGCCAGCAGTTTATCACCTAGCGGGAGAGAAAACACGAGGTTCTACGAGCAGTACTTC
TRBV7-9,TRBD2,TRBJ2-1,once,CASSLPRGLEAYNEQFF,TGTGCCAGCAGCTTACCTAGGGGACTAGAGGCTTACAATGAGCAGTTCTTC
TRBV6-5,TRBD1,TRBJ2-1,once,CASSYSGQGTYNEQFF,TGTGCCAGCAGTTACTCCGGACAGGGCACCTACAATGAGCAGTTCTTC
TRBV6-2/TRBV6-3,NA,TRBJ1-5,NA,CASSSPGMGNQPQHF,TGTGCCAGCAGTTCGCCAGGGATGGGCAATCAGCCCCAGCATTTT
TRBV30,NA,TRBJ1-4,NA,CAWSVQRGVSEKLFF,TGTGCCTGGAGTGTACAGCGGGGGGTATCTGAAAAACTGTTTTTT
TRBV27,TRBD1,TRBJ2-7,NA,CASSLKGQGFYEQYF,TGTGCCAGCAGTTTAAAGGGACAGGGATTCTACGAGCAGTACTTC
TRBV6-1,NA,TRBJ1-4,NA,CASSEAAGDGGRKLFF,TGTGCCAGCAGTGAAGCGGCAGGGGATGGTGGTAGAAAACTGTTTTTT
TRBV29-1,TRBD1,TRBJ2-1,NA,CSVMGQGGNEQFF,TGCAGCGTAATGGGACAGGGTGGGAATGAGCAGTTCTTC
TRBV18,NA,TRBJ2-7,NA,CASSPGTGHYEQYF,TGTGCCAGCTCACCCGGGACGGGACACTACGAGCAGTACTTC
TRBV5-1,TRBD1,TRBJ1-4,NA,CASSLRTGSTNEKLFF,TGCGCCAGCAGCTTAAGGACAGGGTCAACTAATGAAAAACTGTTTTTT
TRBV27,TRBD1,TRBJ2-1,NA,CASSLWDRDNEQFF,TGTGCCAGCAGCCTATGGGACAGAGACAATGAGCAGTTCTTC
TRBV14,TRBD2,TRBJ2-1,NA,CASSQVSERFKREKGQFF,TGTGCCAGCAGCCAAGTTTCAGAAAGGTTTAAGCGGGAAAAGGGGCAGTTCTTC
TRBV28,NA,TRBJ2-1,NA,CASSLASYNEQFF,TGTGCCAGCAGTTTAGCCAGCTACAATGAGCAGTTCTTC
TRBV10-3,TRBD1,TRBJ1-2,NA,CAISEFTGGNGYTF,TGTGCCATCAGTGAGTTCACAGGGGGAAATGGCTACACCTTC
TRBV10-3,NA,TRBJ1-6,few,CAISESKGAPHF,TGTGCCATCAGTGAGTCGAAGGGAGCCCCTCACTTT
TRBV19,NA,TRBJ1-1,NA,CASSSTGNTEAFF,TGTGCCAGTAGTAGTACAGGGAACACTGAAGCTTTCTTT
TRBV27,TRBD1,TRBJ1-1,once,CASSHGQGNTEAFF,TGTGCCAGCAGTCACGGACAGGGTAACACTGAAGCTTTCTTT
TRBV18,NA,TRBJ1-1,NA,CASSPLDSPNTEAFF,TGTGCCAGCTCACCTTTGGACAGTCCGAACACTGAAGCTTTCTTT
TRBV5-1,TRBD1,TRBJ2-7,NA,CASRGGTGTASYEQYF,TGCGCCAGCAGGGGCGGAACCGGGACAGCCTCCTACGAGCAGTACTTC
TRBV6-6,TRBD1,TRBJ1-3,NA,CASSLQGQSGNTIYF,TGTGCCAGCAGCCTCCAGGGACAGTCTGGAAACACCATATATTTT
TRBV5-8,NA,TRBJ2-7,many,CASSSLQGLGQYF,TGTGCCAGCAGCTCACTCCAGGGTCTCGGGCAGTACTTC
TRBV29-1,TRBD1,TRBJ2-5,NA,CSVSGQGRQETQYF,TGCAGCGTTTCGGGACAGGGGAGACAAGAGACCCAGTACTTC
TRBV4-1,TRBD1,TRBJ2-1,NA,CASSQERQGAPPYNEQFF,TGCGCCAGCAGCCAAGAAAGACAGGGGGCACCACCGTACAATGAGCAGTTCTTC
TRBV5-4,NA,TRBJ2-1,NA,CASSLLQDNEQFF,TGTGCCAGCAGCTTGCTCCAGGACAATGAGCAGTTCTTC
TRBV24-1,TRBD2,TRBJ2-3,NA,CATSDSRLAGTTDTQYF,TGTGCCACCAGTGATTCAAGACTAGCGGGGACCACAGATACGCAGTATTTT
TRBV4-2,TRBD1,TRBJ1-1,NA,CASSQETGGTDTEAFF,TGTGCCAGCAGCCAAGAGACAGGGGGTACAGACACTGAAGCTTTCTTT
TRBV28,TRBD1,TRBJ2-3,NA,CASHRTGGPDTQYF,TGTGCCAGTCACCGGACAGGGGGACCAGATACGCAGTATTTT
TRBV7-2,NA,TRBJ2-1,NA,CASSFSAGSNEQFF,TGTGCCAGCAGCTTTTCGGCGGGGAGCAATGAGCAGTTCTTC
TRBV10-3,TRBD2,TRBJ2-2,NA,CAIKSGINTGELFF,TGTGCCATCAAGAGCGGGATTAACACCGGGGAGCTGTTTTTT
TRBV9,NA,TRBJ2-3,NA,CASSPGRGTDTQYF,TGTGCCAGCAGCCCCGGGCGGGGCACAGATACGCAGTATTTT
TRBV3-1/TRBV3-2,TRBD2,TRBJ2-3,NA,CASSQGGRMITDTQYF,TGTGCCAGCAGCCAAGGCGGGAGGATGATCACAGATACGCAGTATTTT
TRBV3-1/TRBV3-2,NA,TRBJ2-6,once,CASSQRRRGRGVLTF,TGTGCCAGCAGCCAAAGGCGGAGGGGGCGCGGCGTCCTGACTTTC
TRBV19,TRBD1,TRBJ1-4,NA,CASGEFGTGREKLFF,TGTGCCAGCGGAGAATTTGGGACAGGGCGGGAAAAACTGTTTTTT
TRBV6-1,NA,TRBJ1-2,NA,CASSEKGVGYGYTF,TGTGCCAGCAGTGAAAAGGGGGTGGGCTATGGCTACACCTTC
TRBV28,TRBD1,TRBJ1-5,few,CASRGQGGRGNQPQHF,TGTGCCAGCAGGGGACAGGGGGGGAGAGGCAATCAGCCCCAGCATTTT
TRBV10-3,NA,TRBJ2-3,once,CAISDSRGLDTQYF,TGTGCCATCAGTGACTCACGGGGTTTGGATACGCAGTATTTT
TRBV25-1,TRBD2,TRBJ2-1,few,CASRGGTSGIGYNEQFF,TGTGCCAGCAGGGGGGGGACTAGCGGGATAGGGTACAATGAGCAGTTCTTC
TRBV12-3/TRBV12-4,NA,TRBJ2-1,NA,CASSSGVYNEQFF,TGTGCCAGCAGCTCCGGGGTATACAATGAGCAGTTCTTC
TRBV12-5,NA,TRBJ2-4,NA,CASEPSIPVGAKNIQYF,TGTGCTAGTGAGCCTAGCATCCCTGTGGGGGCCAAAAACATTCAGTACTTC
TRBV6-6,NA,TRBJ1-4,NA,CASSPMGDILFF,TGTGCCAGCAGTCCGATGGGGGACATCCTGTTTTTT
TRBV28,NA,TRBJ1-2,NA,CASSGTVNYGYTF,TGTGCCAGCAGTGGAACAGTTAACTATGGCTACACCTTC
TRBV25-1,TRBD1,TRBJ2-3,few,CASRPGGTVDTQYF,TGTGCCAGCAGACCAGGGGGCACGGTAGATACGCAGTATTTT
TRBV5-1,TRBD1,TRBJ2-1,NA,CASSFPGTDNEQFF,TGCGCCAGCAGCTTCCCGGGGACAGATAATGAGCAGTTCTTC
TRBV18,NA,TRBJ2-2,NA,CASSPETGRPGELFF,TGTGCCAGCTCACCAGAGACAGGGAGGCCCGGGGAGCTGTTTTTT
TRBV29-1,TRBD2,TRBJ2-1,NA,CSVRTSTYNEQFF,TGCAGCGTTAGGACTAGCACCTACAATGAGCAGTTCTTC
TRBV29-1,NA,TRBJ2-7,few,CSVERLTGAGGQYF,TGCAGCGTGGAACGTTTGACGGGAGCCGGAGGGCAGTACTTC
TRBV6-5,NA,TRBJ2-7,NA,CASTRDTMTYEQYF,TGTGCCAGCACCCGGGACACGATGACCTACGAGCAGTACTTC
TRBV7-8,NA,TRBJ1-5,NA,CASSLRPRRNQPQHF,TGTGCCAGCAGCTTACGCCCGCGTCGCAATCAGCCCCAGCATTTT